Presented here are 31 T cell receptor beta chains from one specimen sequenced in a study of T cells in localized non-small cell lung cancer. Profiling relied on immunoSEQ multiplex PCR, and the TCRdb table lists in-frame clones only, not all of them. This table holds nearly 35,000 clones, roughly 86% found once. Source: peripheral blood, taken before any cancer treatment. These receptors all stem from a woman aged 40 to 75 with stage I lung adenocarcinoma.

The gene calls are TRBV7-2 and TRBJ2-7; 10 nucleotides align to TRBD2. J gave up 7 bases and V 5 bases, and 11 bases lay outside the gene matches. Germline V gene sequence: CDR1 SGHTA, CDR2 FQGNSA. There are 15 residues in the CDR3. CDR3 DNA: TGTGCCAGCAGCCCCGGCGGAGCGGGGGGGAGAGAGCAGTACTTC. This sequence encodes CASSPGGAGGREQYF.

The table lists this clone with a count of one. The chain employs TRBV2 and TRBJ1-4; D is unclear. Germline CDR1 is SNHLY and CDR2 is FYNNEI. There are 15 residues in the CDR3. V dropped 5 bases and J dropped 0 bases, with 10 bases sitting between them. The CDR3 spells CASSPYSSTNEKLFF. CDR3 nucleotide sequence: TGTGCCAGCAGTCCTTACAGTTCAACTAATGAAAAACTGTTTTTT.

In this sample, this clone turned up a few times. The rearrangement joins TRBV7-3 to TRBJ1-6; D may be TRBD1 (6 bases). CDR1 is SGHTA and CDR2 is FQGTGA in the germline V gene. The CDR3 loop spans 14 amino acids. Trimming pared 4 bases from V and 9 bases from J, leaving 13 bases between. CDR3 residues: CASSSGTWGSPLHF. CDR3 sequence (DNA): TGTGCCAGCAGCTCCGGGACATGGGGTTCACCCCTCCACTTT.

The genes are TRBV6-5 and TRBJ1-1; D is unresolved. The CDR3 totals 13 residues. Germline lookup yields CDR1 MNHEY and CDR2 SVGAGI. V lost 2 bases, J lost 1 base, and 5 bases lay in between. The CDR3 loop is CASSYRGNTEAFF. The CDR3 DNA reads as TGTGCCAGCAGTTACCGAGGGAACACTGAAGCTTTCTTT.

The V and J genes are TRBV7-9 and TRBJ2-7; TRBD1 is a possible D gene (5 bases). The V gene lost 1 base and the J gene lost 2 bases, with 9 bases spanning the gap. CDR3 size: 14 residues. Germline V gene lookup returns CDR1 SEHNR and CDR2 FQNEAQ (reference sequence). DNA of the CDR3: TGTGCCAGCAGCTTAGAGGGCAGGGCCTACGAGCAGTACTTC. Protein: CASSLEGRAYEQYF.

CDR3 loop: CASSYGWTDIYGYTF. The CDR3 DNA reads as TGTGCCAGCAGTTACGGATGGACGGACATCTATGGCTACACCTTC. V and J are TRBV6-5 and TRBJ1-2; a possible D gene is TRBD1 (5 bases). Germline CDR1 reads MNHEY; CDR2 reads SVGAGI. CDR3 length: 15 residues. The ends were cut back, 2 bases at V and 4 bases at J, with 14 bases in the middle.

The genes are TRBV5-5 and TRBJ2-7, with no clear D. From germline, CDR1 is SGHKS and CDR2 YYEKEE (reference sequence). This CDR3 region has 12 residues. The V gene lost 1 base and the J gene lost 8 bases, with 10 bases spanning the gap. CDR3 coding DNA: TGTGCCAGCAGCTTGACGGTTGAGCAGCAGTACTTC. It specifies CASSLTVEQQYF.

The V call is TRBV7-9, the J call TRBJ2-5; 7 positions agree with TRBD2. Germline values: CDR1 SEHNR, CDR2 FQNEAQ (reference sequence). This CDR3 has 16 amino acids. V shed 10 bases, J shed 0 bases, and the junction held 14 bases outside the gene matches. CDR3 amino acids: CATNPIRGGYQETQYF. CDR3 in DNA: TGTGCCACCAACCCTATCCGCGGGGGTTACCAAGAGACCCAGTACTTC.

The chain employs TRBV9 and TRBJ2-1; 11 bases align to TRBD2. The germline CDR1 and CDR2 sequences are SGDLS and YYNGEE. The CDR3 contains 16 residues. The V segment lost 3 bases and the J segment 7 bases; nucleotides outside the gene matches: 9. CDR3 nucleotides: TGTGCCAGCAGCGAAGTTGCTAGCGGGGGGTATAATGAGCAGTTCTTC. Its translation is CASSEVASGGYNEQFF. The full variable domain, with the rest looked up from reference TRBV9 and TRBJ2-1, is DSGVTQTPKHLITATGQRVTLRCSPRSGDLSVYWYQQSLDQGLQFLIQYYNGEERAKGNILERFSAQQFPDLHSELNLSSLELGDSALYFCASSEVASGGYNEQFFGPGTRLTVL.

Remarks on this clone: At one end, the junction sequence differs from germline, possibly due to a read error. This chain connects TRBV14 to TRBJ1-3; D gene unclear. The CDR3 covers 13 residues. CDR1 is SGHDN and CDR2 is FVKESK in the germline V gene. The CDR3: CANSLKAGNTIYF. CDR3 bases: TGTGCCAACAGCCTTAAGGCTGGAAACACCATATATTTT.

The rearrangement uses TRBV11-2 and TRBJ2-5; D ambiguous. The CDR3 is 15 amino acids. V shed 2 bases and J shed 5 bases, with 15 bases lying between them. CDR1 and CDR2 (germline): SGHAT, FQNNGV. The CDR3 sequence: CASSLPQQNRETQYF. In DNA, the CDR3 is TGTGCCAGCAGCTTACCCCAACAGAACCGGGAGACCCAGTACTTC.

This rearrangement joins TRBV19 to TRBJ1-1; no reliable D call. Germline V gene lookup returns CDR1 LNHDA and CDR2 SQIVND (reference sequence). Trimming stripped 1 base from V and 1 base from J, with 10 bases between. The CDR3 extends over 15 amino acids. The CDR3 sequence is CASSIAAEANTEAFF. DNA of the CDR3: TGTGCCAGTAGTATAGCCGCAGAAGCGAACACTGAAGCTTTCTTT.

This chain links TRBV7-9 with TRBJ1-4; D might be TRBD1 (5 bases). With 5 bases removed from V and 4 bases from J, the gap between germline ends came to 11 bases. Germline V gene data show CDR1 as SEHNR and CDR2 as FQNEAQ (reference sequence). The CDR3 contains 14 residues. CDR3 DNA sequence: TGTGCCAGCAGCCCTGACAGCCTTAATGAAAAACTGTTTTTT. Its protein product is CASSPDSLNEKLFF. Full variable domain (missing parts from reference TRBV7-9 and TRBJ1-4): DTGVSQNPRHKITKRGQNVTFRCDPISEHNRLYWYRQTLGQGPEFLTYFQNEAQLEKSRLLSDRFSAERPKGSFSTLEIQRTEQGDSAMYLCASSPDSLNEKLFFGSGTQLSVL.

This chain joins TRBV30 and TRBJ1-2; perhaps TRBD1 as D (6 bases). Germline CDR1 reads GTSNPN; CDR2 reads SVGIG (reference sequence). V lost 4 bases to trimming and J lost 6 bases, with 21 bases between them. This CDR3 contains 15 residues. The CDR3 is CAWKKGSEGVDGYTF. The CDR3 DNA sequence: TGTGCCTGGAAGAAAGGTTCGGAGGGGGTGGATGGCTACACCTTC. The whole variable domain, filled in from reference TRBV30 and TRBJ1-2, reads SQTIHQWPATLVQPVGSPLSLECTVEGTSNPNLYWYRQAAGRGLQLLFYSVGIGQISSEVPQNLSASRPQDRQFILSSKKLLLSDSGFYLCAWKKGSEGVDGYTFGSGTRLTVV.

DNA of the CDR3: TGTGCCAGCAGCGACAGACAGGCGTCGGGAGAAAAACTGTTTTTT. Translation: CASSDRQASGEKLFF. V is TRBV21-1 and J is TRBJ1-4; the table calls TRBD1, which could not be checked here. TRBV21-1 is shown as a pseudogene. The CDR3 loop spans 15 amino acids.

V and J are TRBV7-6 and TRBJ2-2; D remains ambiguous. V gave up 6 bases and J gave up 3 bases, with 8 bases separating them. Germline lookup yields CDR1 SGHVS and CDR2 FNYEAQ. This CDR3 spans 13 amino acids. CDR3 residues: CASRSRDTGELFF. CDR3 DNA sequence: TGTGCCAGCAGATCTCGGGACACCGGGGAGCTGTTTTTT.

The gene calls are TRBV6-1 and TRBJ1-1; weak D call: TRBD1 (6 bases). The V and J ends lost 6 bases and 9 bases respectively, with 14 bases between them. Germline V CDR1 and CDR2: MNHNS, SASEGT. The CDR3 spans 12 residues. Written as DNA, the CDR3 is TGTGCCAGCAGCCAGGGGATAGGGAAAGCTTTCTTT. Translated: CASSQGIGKAFF.

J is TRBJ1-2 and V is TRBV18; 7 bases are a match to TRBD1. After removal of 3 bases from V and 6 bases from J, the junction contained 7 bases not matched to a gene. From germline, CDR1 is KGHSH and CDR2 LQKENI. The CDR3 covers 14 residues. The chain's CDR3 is CASSPLQGTDGYTF. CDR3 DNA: TGTGCCAGCTCACCCTTACAGGGGACGGATGGCTACACCTTC.

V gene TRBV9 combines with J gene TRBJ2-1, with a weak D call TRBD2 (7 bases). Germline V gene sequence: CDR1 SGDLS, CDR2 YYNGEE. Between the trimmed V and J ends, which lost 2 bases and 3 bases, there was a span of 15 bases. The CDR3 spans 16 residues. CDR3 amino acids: CASSVTGGPRYNEQFF. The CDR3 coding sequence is TGTGCCAGCAGCGTGACGGGGGGCCCCCGCTACAATGAGCAGTTCTTC.

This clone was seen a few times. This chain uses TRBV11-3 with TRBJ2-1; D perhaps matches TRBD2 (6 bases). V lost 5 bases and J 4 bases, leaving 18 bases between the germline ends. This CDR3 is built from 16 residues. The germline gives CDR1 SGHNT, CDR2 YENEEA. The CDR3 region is CASSLPPGLPYNEQFF. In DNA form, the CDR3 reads TGTGCCAGCAGCCTCCCCCCGGGACTCCCTTACAATGAGCAGTTCTTC.

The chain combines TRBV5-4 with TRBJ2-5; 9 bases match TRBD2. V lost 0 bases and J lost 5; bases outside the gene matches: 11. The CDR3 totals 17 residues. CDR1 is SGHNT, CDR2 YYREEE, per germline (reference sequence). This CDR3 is CASSLGSGGPGGETQYF. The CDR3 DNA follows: TGTGCCAGCAGCTTGGGGAGCGGGGGGCCCGGCGGCGAGACCCAGTACTTC.

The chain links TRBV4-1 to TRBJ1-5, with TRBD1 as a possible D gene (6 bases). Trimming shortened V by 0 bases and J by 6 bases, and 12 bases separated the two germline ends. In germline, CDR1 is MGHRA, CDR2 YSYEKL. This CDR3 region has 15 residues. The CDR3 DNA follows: TGCGCCAGCAGCCAAGATACTCGGGGGGCTCAGCCCCAGCATTTT. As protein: CASSQDTRGAQPQHF.

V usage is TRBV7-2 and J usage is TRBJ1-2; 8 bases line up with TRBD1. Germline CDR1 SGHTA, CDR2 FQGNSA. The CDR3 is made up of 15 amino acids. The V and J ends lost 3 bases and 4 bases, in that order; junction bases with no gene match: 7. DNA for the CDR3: TGTGCCAGCAGCTTTTCCCTGACAGGGGCCTATGGCTACACCTTC. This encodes CASSFSLTGAYGYTF.

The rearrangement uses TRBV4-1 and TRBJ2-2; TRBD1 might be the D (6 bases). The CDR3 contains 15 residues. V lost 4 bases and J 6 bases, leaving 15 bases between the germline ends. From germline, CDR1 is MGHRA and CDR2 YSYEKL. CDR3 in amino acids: CASSPRDTEAGELFF. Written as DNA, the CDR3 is TGCGCCAGCAGCCCTCGGGACACAGAAGCCGGGGAGCTGTTTTTT.

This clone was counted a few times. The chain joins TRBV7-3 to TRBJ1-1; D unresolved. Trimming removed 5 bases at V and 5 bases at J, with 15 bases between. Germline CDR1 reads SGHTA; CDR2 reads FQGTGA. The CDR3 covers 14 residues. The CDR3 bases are TGTGCCAGCAGCGAGGACTCGGGTGGGACTGAAGCTTTCTTT. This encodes CASSEDSGGTEAFF. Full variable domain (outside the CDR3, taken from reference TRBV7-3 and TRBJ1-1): GAGVSQTPSNKVTEKGKYVELRCDPISGHTALYWYRQSLGQGPEFLIYFQGTGAADDSGLPNDRFFAVRPEGSVSTLKIQRTERGDSAVYLCASSEDSGGTEAFFGQGTRLTVV.

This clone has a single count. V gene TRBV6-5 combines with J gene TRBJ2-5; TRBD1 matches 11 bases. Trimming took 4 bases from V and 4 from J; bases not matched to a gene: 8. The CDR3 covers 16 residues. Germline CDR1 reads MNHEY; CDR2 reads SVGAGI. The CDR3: CASSSRTGGRTETQYF. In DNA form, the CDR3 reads TGTGCCAGCAGTTCCCGGACAGGGGGCAGGACAGAGACCCAGTACTTC.

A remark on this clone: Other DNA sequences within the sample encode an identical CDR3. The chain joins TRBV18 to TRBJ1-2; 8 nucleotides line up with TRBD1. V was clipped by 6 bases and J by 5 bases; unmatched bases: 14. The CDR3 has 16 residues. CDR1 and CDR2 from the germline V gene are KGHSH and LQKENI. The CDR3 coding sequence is TGTGCCAGCTCCCTCGCCGGACAGGGAAGCACATATGGCTACACCTTC. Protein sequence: CASSLAGQGSTYGYTF. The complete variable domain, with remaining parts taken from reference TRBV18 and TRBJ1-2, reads NAGVMQNPRHLVRRRGQEARLRCSPMKGHSHVYWYRQLPEEGLKFMVYLQKENIIDESGMPKERFSAEFPKEGPSILRIQQVVRGDSAAYFCASSLAGQGSTYGYTFGSGTRLTVV.

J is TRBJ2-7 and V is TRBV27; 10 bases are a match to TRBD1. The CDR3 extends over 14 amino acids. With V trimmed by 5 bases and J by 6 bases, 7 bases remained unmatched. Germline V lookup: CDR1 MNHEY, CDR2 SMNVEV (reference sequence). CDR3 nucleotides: TGTGCCAGCAGTCGAAGACAGGGGGCGGGCGAGCAGTACTTC. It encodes CASSRRQGAGEQYF.

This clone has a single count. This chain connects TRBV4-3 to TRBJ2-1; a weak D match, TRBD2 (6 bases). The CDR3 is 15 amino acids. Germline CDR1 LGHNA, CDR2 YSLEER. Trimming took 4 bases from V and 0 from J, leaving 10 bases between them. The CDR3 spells CASSPGTRSYNEQFF. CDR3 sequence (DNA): TGCGCCAGCAGCCCCGGGACTCGCTCCTACAATGAGCAGTTCTTC.

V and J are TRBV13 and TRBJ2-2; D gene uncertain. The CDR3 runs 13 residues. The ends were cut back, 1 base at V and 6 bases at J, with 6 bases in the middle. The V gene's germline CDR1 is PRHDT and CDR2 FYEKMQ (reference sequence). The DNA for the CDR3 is TGTGCCAGCAGCTTAGAATTAGCCGGGGAGCTGTTTTTT. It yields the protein CASSLELAGELFF. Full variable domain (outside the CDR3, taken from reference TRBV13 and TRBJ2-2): AAGVIQSPRHLIKEKRETATLKCYPIPRHDTVYWYQQGPGQDPQFLISFYEKMQSDKGSIPDRFSAQQFSDYHSELNMSSLELGDSALYFCASSLELAGELFFGEGSRLTVL.

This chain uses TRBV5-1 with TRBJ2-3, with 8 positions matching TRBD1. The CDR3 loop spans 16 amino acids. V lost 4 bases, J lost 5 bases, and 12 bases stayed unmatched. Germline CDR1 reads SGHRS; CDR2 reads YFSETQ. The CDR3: CASSILSGGAGDTQYF. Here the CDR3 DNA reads TGCGCCAGCAGCATTTTATCAGGGGGCGCAGGAGATACGCAGTATTTT.